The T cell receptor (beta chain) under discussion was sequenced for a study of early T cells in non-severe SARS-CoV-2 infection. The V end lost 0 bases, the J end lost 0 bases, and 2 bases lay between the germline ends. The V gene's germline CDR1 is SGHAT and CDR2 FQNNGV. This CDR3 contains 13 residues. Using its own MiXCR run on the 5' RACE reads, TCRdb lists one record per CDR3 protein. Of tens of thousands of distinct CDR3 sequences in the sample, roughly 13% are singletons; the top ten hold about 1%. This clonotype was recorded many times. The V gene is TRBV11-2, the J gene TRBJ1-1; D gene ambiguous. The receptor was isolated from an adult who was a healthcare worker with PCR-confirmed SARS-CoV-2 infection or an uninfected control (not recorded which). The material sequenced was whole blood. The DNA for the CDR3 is TGTGCCAGCAGCTTAGATCTGAACACTGAAGCTTTCTTT. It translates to CASSLDLNTEAFF.